The 19 T cell receptor beta chains presented below share a single source sample, sequenced in a study of somatic mutations in cytotoxic T cells in rheumatoid arthritis (dated by TCRdb to the late 2010s). Library preparation employed the immunoSEQ multiplex PCR assay. The clones in this table, taken by TCRdb from immuneACCESS, are in-frame only. Not every clone is retained; where verified, under half of the shortfall comes from an unresolved V gene, and the cause of the rest is unknown. The sample records about 20,000 clones, less than 85% of which are singletons. Around 7% of the sample rests with the top ten. The source material was CD8+ T cells sorted from blood. Receptor source: a middle-aged woman with rheumatoid arthritis.

This sequence joins TRBV30 and TRBJ1-6; D is possibly TRBD1 (5 bases). CDR1 and CDR2 from the germline V gene are GTSNPN and SVGIG (reference sequence). Trimming took off 2 bases at V and 9 bases at J, with 14 bases between the two ends. CDR3 length equals 14 residues. CDR3: CAWSSGGTVSPLHF. The DNA for the CDR3 is TGTGCCTGGAGTAGTGGAGGGACGGTTTCACCCCTCCACTTT.

The chain links TRBV7-9 to TRBJ2-1, with unresolved D. The CDR3 consists of 14 residues. Germline loops: CDR1 SEHNR, CDR2 FQNEAQ (reference sequence). The V end was cut by 1 base, the J end by 5 bases, with 9 bases between. The CDR3 protein is CASSLVHPNNEQFF. The DNA for the CDR3 is TGTGCCAGCAGCTTAGTACACCCCAACAATGAGCAGTTCTTC. The whole variable domain, remainder taken from reference TRBV7-9 and TRBJ2-1, is DTGVSQNPRHKITKRGQNVTFRCDPISEHNRLYWYRQTLGQGPEFLTYFQNEAQLEKSRLLSDRFSAERPKGSFSTLEIQRTEQGDSAMYLCASSLVHPNNEQFFGPGTRLTVL.

V is TRBV14 and J is TRBJ1-6, with D perhaps matching TRBD1 (5 bases). Germline V lookup: CDR1 SGHDN, CDR2 FVKESK. Trimming left V 0 bases short and J 10 bases short, with 13 bases between. This CDR3 has 15 amino acids. The DNA of the CDR3 is TGTGCCAGCAGCCAAGATTGGGGCGCGCAATCACCCCTCCACTTT. As protein: CASSQDWGAQSPLHF. Combining the CDR3 with reference TRBV14 and TRBJ1-6 gives the whole variable domain EAGVTQFPSHSVIEKGQTVTLRCDPISGHDNLYWYRRVMGKEIKFLLHFVKESKQDESGMPNNRFLAERTGGTYSTLKVQPAELEDSGVYFCASSQDWGAQSPLHFGNGTRLTVT.

The CDR3 loop reads CASRPDRAPHSGANVLTF. The CDR3 coding sequence is TGTGCCAGCAGACCCGACAGGGCTCCACACTCTGGGGCCAACGTCCTGACTTTC. The chain joins TRBV2 to TRBJ2-6, with TRBD1 identical over 7 bases. Trimming took 6 bases from V and 0 from J; bases not matched to a gene: 11. Germline lookup yields CDR1 SNHLY and CDR2 FYNNEI. The CDR3 covers 18 residues.

The chain carries TRBV19 and TRBJ2-7, with unresolved D. The CDR3 consists of 12 residues. Germline loops: CDR1 LNHDA, CDR2 SQIVND (reference sequence). V was cut by 5 bases and J by 1 base, with 6 bases left in between. CDR3 sequence (DNA): TGTGCCAGTAGTTTGAGTTCCTACGAGCAGTACTTC. It encodes CASSLSSYEQYF.

The chain uses TRBV6-1 and TRBJ2-7; 7 bases are shared with TRBD2. The junction had 6 bases not matched to a gene; V was cut back by 5 bases and J by 2 bases. The CDR3 totals 14 residues. Germline-derived CDR1 and CDR2 are MNHNS and SASEGT. This chain's CDR3 is CASSWGEGTYEQYF. DNA of the CDR3: TGTGCCAGCAGTTGGGGGGAGGGGACCTACGAGCAGTACTTC.

The table lists this clone with a count of one. J is TRBJ2-3 and V is TRBV2; D gene ambiguous. CDR1 and CDR2 from the germline V gene are SNHLY and FYNNEI. The CDR3 runs 12 residues. V was shortened by 7 bases and J by 5 bases, with 10 bases between the two germline ends. The CDR3 region has the DNA TGTGCCAGCATAAGCGCACGAGATACGCAGTATTTT. Translation: CASISARDTQYF.

This chain connects TRBV18 to TRBJ2-3; D is ambiguous. The CDR3 length is 12 residues. The germline gives CDR1 KGHSH, CDR2 LQKENI. The V end was cut by 2 bases, the J end by 4 bases, with 4 bases between. CDR3 residues: CASSPEADTQYF. Here the CDR3 DNA reads TGTGCCAGCTCACCAGAGGCAGATACGCAGTATTTT.

The CDR3 DNA reads as TGCGCCAGCAGCTTGGGGGACAGGGGGCTATCGGGGGAGACCCAGTACTTC. It encodes CASSLGDRGLSGETQYF. The chain combines TRBV5-1 with TRBJ2-5; 12 bases agree with TRBD1. CDR1 and CDR2 from the germline V gene are SGHRS and YFSETQ. The CDR3 loop spans 17 amino acids. Germline trimming cut 0 bases from V and 5 bases from J; bases unmatched to any gene: 8.

This clone has only a few counts. The CDR3 sequence: CASSEVADRDIYGYTF. In nucleotides, the CDR3 is TGTGCCAGCAGTGAAGTAGCGGACAGGGATATATATGGCTACACCTTC. This rearrangement joins TRBV6-1 to TRBJ1-2; 8 nucleotides align to TRBD1. The ends lost 1 base at V and 5 bases at J; junction bases unmatched: 9. Germline V lookup: CDR1 MNHNS, CDR2 SASEGT. The CDR3 is made up of 16 amino acids.

The rearrangement joins TRBV6-1 to TRBJ1-2; D is undetermined. Germline lookup yields CDR1 MNHNS and CDR2 SASEGT. Trimming pared 2 bases from V and 14 bases from J, leaving 21 bases between. CDR3 size: 14 residues. Here the CDR3 reads CASSEKTPGHGVTF. The CDR3 DNA reads TGTGCCAGCAGTGAAAAGACCCCTGGGCACGGGGTAACCTTC.

The chain couples TRBV2 to TRBJ1-6; the D gene is possibly TRBD1 (5 bases). In germline, CDR1 is SNHLY, CDR2 FYNNEI. The CDR3 has 18 amino acids. V lost 3 bases to trimming and J lost 0 bases, with 15 bases between them. The CDR3 here is CASSEGWAGDSYNSPLHF. The CDR3 nucleotides read TGTGCCAGCAGTGAGGGTTGGGCGGGGGACTCCTATAATTCACCCCTCCACTTT.

The chain joins TRBV28 to TRBJ2-7; 8 positions match TRBD1. CDR3 size: 16 residues. Germline V CDR1 and CDR2: MDHEN, SYDVKM. V dropped 2 bases and J dropped 3; count of bases not matched to a gene: 9. The CDR3 DNA follows: TGTGCCAGCAGTTTACGCCACAGGGGGGAAGACTACGAGCAGTACTTC. Residues: CASSLRHRGEDYEQYF.

The chain uses TRBV27 and TRBJ2-7; D might be TRBD2 (5 bases). V was pared by 8 bases and J by 7 bases, with 27 bases between. The CDR3 sequence is 16 residues long. The germline CDR1 and CDR2 sequences are MNHEY and SMNVEV (reference sequence). CDR3 residues: CASSWVLGETGKEQYF. The CDR3 DNA reads TGTGCCAGCTCTTGGGTGCTGGGAGAAACGGGGAAAGAGCAGTACTTC.

V usage is TRBV13 and J usage is TRBJ2-3, with no clear D. Germline CDR1 reads PRHDT; CDR2 reads FYEKMQ (reference sequence). Trimming took 5 bases from V and 0 from J, leaving 12 bases between them. This CDR3 has 15 amino acids. The DNA for the CDR3 is TGTGCCAGCAGCACAAGTTCCCACAGCACAGATACGCAGTATTTT. Its translation: CASSTSSHSTDTQYF. Filled out from reference TRBV13 and TRBJ2-3, the complete variable domain reads AAGVIQSPRHLIKEKRETATLKCYPIPRHDTVYWYQQGPGQDPQFLISFYEKMQSDKGSIPDRFSAQQFSDYHSELNMSSLELGDSALYFCASSTSSHSTDTQYFGPGTRLTVL.

This chain joins TRBV21-1 and TRBJ2-2; no DNA check was done on the table's D call, TRBD2. TRBV21-1 is tagged as a pseudogene. CDR3 size: 15 residues. CDR3 amino acids: CASSKVVLRIGELFF. The CDR3 coding sequence is TGTGCCAGCAGCAAAGTCGTGTTGCGCATCGGGGAGCTGTTTTTT.

This clone has more than one count but fewer than ten. The chain employs TRBV1 and TRBJ2-7; the listed D gene, TRBD1, was not tested against the DNA. TRBV1 is flagged as a pseudogene. The CDR3 loop spans 16 amino acids. In DNA, the CDR3 is TGCACCAGCAGCCAGGTACAGGGCGCCCAGTCCTACGAGCAGTACTTC. Protein product: CTSSQVQGAQSYEQYF.

The chain joins TRBV27 to TRBJ2-7; a weak D match, TRBD2 (5 bases). Germline values: CDR1 MNHEY, CDR2 SMNVEV (reference sequence). Trimming stripped 3 bases from V and 5 bases from J, with 14 bases between. The CDR3 is made up of 14 amino acids. The CDR3 sequence is CASSLRATTHEQYF. CDR3 coding DNA: TGTGCCAGCAGTTTGAGGGCAACAACCCACGAGCAGTACTTC.

This clone appeared once. V is TRBV5-6 and J is TRBJ2-7; 14 positions agree with TRBD2. The V gene's germline CDR1 is SGHDT and CDR2 YYEEEE. The CDR3 has 18 residues. Trimming at V came to 4 bases and at J to 4 bases, leaving 13 bases not matched to a gene. Here the CDR3 DNA reads TGTGCCAGCAGCCCCGGGACTAGCGGGAGTTTAGCTCCTTACGAGCAGTACTTC. Translation: CASSPGTSGSLAPYEQYF.